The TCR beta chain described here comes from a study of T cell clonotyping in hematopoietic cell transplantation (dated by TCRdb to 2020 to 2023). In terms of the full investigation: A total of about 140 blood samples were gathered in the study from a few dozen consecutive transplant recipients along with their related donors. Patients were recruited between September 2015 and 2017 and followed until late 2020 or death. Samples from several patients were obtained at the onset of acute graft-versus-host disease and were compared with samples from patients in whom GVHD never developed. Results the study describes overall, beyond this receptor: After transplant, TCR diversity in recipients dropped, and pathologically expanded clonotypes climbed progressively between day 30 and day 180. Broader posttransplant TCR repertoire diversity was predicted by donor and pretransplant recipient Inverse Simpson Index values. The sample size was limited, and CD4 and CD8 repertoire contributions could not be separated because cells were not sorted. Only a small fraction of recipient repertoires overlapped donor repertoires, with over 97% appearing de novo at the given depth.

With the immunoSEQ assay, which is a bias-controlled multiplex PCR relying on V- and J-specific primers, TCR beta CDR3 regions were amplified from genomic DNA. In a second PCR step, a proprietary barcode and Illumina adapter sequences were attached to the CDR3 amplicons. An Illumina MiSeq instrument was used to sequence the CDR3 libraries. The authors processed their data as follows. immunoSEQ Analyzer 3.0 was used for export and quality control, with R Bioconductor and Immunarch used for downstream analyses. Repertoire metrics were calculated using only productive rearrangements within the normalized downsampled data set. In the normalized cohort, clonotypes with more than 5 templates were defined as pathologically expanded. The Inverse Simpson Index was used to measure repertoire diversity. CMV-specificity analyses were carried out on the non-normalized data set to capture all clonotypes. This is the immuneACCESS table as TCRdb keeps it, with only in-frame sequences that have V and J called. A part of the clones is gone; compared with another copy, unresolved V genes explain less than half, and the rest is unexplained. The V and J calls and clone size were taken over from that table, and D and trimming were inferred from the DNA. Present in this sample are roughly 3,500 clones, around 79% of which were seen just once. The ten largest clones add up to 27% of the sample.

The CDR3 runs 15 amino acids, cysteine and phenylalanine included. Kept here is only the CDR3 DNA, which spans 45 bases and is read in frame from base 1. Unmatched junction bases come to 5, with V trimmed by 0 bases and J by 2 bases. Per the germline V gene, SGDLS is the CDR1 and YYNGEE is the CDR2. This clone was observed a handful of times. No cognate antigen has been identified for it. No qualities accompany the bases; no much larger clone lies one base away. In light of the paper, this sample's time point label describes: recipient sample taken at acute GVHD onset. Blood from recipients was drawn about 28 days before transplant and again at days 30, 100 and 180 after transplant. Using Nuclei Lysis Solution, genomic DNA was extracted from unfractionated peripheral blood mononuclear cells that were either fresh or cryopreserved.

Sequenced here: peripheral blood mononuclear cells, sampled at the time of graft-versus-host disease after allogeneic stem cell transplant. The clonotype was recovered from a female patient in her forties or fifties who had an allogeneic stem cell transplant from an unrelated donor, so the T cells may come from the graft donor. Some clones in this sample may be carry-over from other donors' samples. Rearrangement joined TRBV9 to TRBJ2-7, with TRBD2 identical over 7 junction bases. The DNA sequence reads TGTGCCAGCAGCGTAGCTGCGGGGGTGACCTACGAGCAGTACTTC. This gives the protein CASSVAAGVTYEQYF.